This passage covers 9 T cell receptor beta chains from one sample sequenced in a study of cytomegalovirus exposure and HLA in healthy donors. Method: immunoSEQ multiplex PCR; TCRdb's copy keeps in-frame clones and lacks some. This sample has around 150,000 clones, with roughly 96% found just once. The sample taken for sequencing was PBMCs. The receptors stem from a woman between 18 and 29 years old in good health and CMV-seronegative.

The chain couples TRBV10-3 to TRBJ2-5, with D possibly being TRBD1 (6 bases). Trimming took 3 bases from V and 2 from J, leaving 7 bases between them. CDR1 and CDR2 (germline): ENHRY, SYGVKD. The CDR3 is 13 amino acids. The CDR3 sequence is CAISEQGQETQYF. CDR3 nucleotide sequence: TGTGCCATCAGTGAACAGGGACAAGAGACCCAGTACTTC.

CDR3 DNA: TGTGCCAGCACCGAAACGCGGGCGGGGCAAGAGACCCAGTACTTC. It encodes CASTETRAGQETQYF. This chain connects TRBV7-9 to TRBJ2-5; possibly TRBD2 for D (6 bases). In germline, CDR1 is SEHNR, CDR2 FQNEAQ (reference sequence). With 7 bases removed from V and 2 bases from J, the gap between germline ends came to 17 bases. This CDR3 is built from 15 residues.

The gene calls are TRBV25-1 and TRBJ2-5, with D perhaps matching TRBD2 (5 bases). CDR3 size: 15 residues. Germline CDR1 reads MGHDK; CDR2 reads SYGVNS. The V gene lost 0 bases and the J gene lost 5 bases, with 13 bases spanning the gap. The CDR3 region is CASSEYVRAQETQYF. The CDR3 nucleotides are TGTGCCAGCAGTGAATATGTGAGGGCACAGGAGACCCAGTACTTC.

This clone was recorded once. V gene TRBV5-4 combines with J gene TRBJ2-5, with 9 bases fitting TRBD2. With 0 bases clipped from V and 3 bases from J, the junction kept 6 bases outside the gene matches. CDR1 is SGHNT and CDR2 is YYREEE in the germline V gene (reference sequence). The CDR3 contains 16 residues. The CDR3 DNA reads as TGTGCCAGCAGCTTGGGTGCGGGGGGGCCGAAAGAGACCCAGTACTTC. Translated: CASSLGAGGPKETQYF.

The rearrangement joins TRBV11-2 to TRBJ1-6; 9 nucleotides align to TRBD1. The junction had 8 bases not matched to a gene; V was cut back by 6 bases and J by 8 bases. The CDR3 runs 15 residues. Germline loops: CDR1 SGHAT, CDR2 FQNNGV. CDR3 in DNA: TGTGCCAGCAGTTCCGGGACAGGGACTTATTCACCCCTCCACTTT. It translates to CASSSGTGTYSPLHF.

The rearrangement uses TRBV6-5 and TRBJ2-5; 8 nucleotides match TRBD2. Trimming removed 6 bases from V and 1 base from J; junction bases left unmatched: 7. This CDR3 comprises 15 residues. Germline V gives CDR1 MNHEY, CDR2 SVGAGI. In DNA form, the CDR3 reads TGTGCCAGCAGACCATCACTAGCGGCCCAAGAGACCCAGTACTTC. This translates into CASRPSLAAQETQYF.

The chain recombines TRBV5-6 with TRBJ1-1; D is unclear. Trimming shortened V by 0 bases and J by 1 base, and 10 bases separated the two germline ends. The CDR3 length is 15 residues. The germline V gene encodes CDR1 SGHDT and CDR2 YYEEEE. The CDR3 bases are TGTGCCAGCAGCTTGGATCCAGGCCCGAACACTGAAGCTTTCTTT. Protein product: CASSLDPGPNTEAFF.

About this clone itself: Other DNA sequences in the same sample also yield this CDR3. The chain combines TRBV5-1 with TRBJ2-7; D possibly corresponds to TRBD1 (6 bases). CDR3 size: 12 residues. In germline, CDR1 is SGHRS, CDR2 YFSETQ. The ends were cut back, 3 bases at V and 3 bases at J, with 7 bases in the middle. CDR3 in amino acids: CASSSQGYEQYF. CDR3 nucleotide sequence: TGCGCCAGCAGCTCACAGGGCTACGAGCAGTACTTC.

The chain links TRBV29-1 to TRBJ2-1; D is perhaps TRBD2 (6 bases). This CDR3 region has 13 residues. V gave up 1 base and J gave up 2 bases, with 6 bases separating them. Germline V gene sequence: CDR1 SQVTM, CDR2 ANQGSEA. CDR3 sequence (DNA): TGCAGCGTTGAAGGCGGGGCCTACAATGAGCAGTTCTTC. Translating it yields CSVEGGAYNEQFF.